The rows below give T cell receptor beta chains drawn from one sample of a study of T cell responses to AZD1222 COVID-19 vaccine. Method: immunoSEQ multiplex PCR; TCRdb's copy keeps in-frame clones and lacks some. The table shows 150,000 to 200,000 clones, with 94% occurring only once. Sequenced here: peripheral blood, sampled 28 days after the second AZD1222 dose. The receptors derive from an adult who received the AZD1222 COVID-19 vaccine. Each CDR3 is given with its conserved first and last residue. D genes are given only for firm matches. Size is stated for part of the rows, as once, few or many counts, or as a class when the clone is expanded.

>-|TRBV19|TRBJ2-2|TRBD1
TGTGCCGTAAGGACAGGGTGGAACACCGGGGAGCTGTTTTTT
CAVRTGWNTGELFF
>-|TRBV3-1/TRBV3-2|TRBJ1-2|TRBD1
TGTGCCAGCAGCCCCGACAGGGGGCTAGGCTATGGCTACACCTTC
CASSPDRGLGYGYTF
>-|TRBV2|TRBJ2-7|-
TGTGCCAGCAGCCCCACGGGACTCCCCGCCGAGCAGTACTTC
CASSPTGLPAEQYF
>-|TRBV5-8|TRBJ2-7|-
TGTGCCAGCCTCTCCGGAGTCGAGCAGTACTTC
CASLSGVEQYF
>-|TRBV9|TRBJ1-2|-
TGTGCCAGCAGGCAGGGAGCTTGGGGGCCGAGGGGCTATGGCTACACCTTC
CASRQGAWGPRGYGYTF
>-|TRBV27|TRBJ1-1|-
TGTGCCAGCAGTTTAAGGGGAGAAGCTTTCTTT
CASSLRGEAFF
>-|TRBV7-2|TRBJ2-7|TRBD2
TGTGCCAGCAGCAAGGGGGGTACTAGCGGGAGTACCCACGAGCAGTACTTC
CASSKGGTSGSTHEQYF
>few|TRBV11-2|TRBJ2-7|TRBD2
TGTGCCAGCAGCTTACTAGCGGGAAGTGCGCTCTACGAGCAGTACTTC
CASSLLAGSALYEQYF
>-|TRBV4-3|TRBJ1-5|-
TGCGCCAGCAGCCAAGATCGGACAGATATCAGGCCCCAGCATTTT
CASSQDRTDIRPQHF
>-|TRBV27|TRBJ1-1|-
TGTGCCAGCGTCCCCGGGAGGGGCAAGGGGGAGCCTGAAGCTTTCTTT
CASVPGRGKGEPEAFF
>-|TRBV30|TRBJ2-3|TRBD2
TGTGCCTGGAGTATGCTAGCGGCTAGCACAGATACGCAGTATTTT
CAWSMLAASTDTQYF
>-|TRBV4-1|TRBJ2-7|-
TGCGCCAGCAGCCAAGGACAGGGAGGGTGGGACGAGCAGTACTTC
CASSQGQGGWDEQYF
>-|TRBV18|TRBJ2-5|-
TGTGCCAGCTCCCCAGGGTTGGAGACCCAGTACTTC
CASSPGLETQYF
>-|TRBV10-3|TRBJ2-7|TRBD1
TGTGCCATCAGTGAGTCGAGGGGGACAGGGAGTAACGAGCAGTACTTC
CAISESRGTGSNEQYF
>-|TRBV2|TRBJ1-5|-
TGTGCCAGCAGTGAACCCGGGTCCTACAATCAGCCCCAGCATTTT
CASSEPGSYNQPQHF
>-|TRBV5-6|TRBJ2-7|-
TGTGCCAGCAGCCCCCCGGACTTTTACTCCTCCTACGAGCAGTACTTC
CASSPPDFYSSYEQYF
>-|TRBV7-6|TRBJ2-7|-
TGTGCCAGCAGCGCCCTAACCTACGAGCAGTACTTC
CASSALTYEQYF
>-|TRBV28|TRBJ2-1|-
TGTGCCAGCAGTTTACTCCCAAAGGTTCGCAATGAGCAGTTCTTC
CASSLLPKVRNEQFF
>-|TRBV7-9|TRBJ2-3|TRBD1
TGTGCCAGCAGCCAACCCGAGGACAGGGTGGCAGATACGCAGTATTTT
CASSQPEDRVADTQYF
>-|TRBV6-2/TRBV6-3|TRBJ1-1|-
TGTGCCAGCAGCCTAACGGGGGGCACTGAAGCTTTCTTT
CASSLTGGTEAFF
>once|TRBV19|TRBJ1-5|-
TGTGCCAGTAGTCCAAGTACACGGTCCCAGCCCCAGCATTTT
CASSPSTRSQPQHF
>-|TRBV28|TRBJ2-7|TRBD1
TGTGCCAGCAGCTCAACAGGGGCCAACTCCTACGAGCAGTACTTC
CASSSTGANSYEQYF
>-|TRBV5-5|TRBJ2-5|-
TGTGCCAGCAGCTTGTGGCAGGGGCAAGAGACCCAGTACTTC
CASSLWQGQETQYF
>-|TRBV6-5|TRBJ1-2|-
TGTGCCAGCAGTTACGCACAGGGTTATGGTAGCACCTTC
CASSYAQGYGSTF
>-|TRBV9|TRBJ2-4|-
TGTGCCAGCAGCACGACTCCTGGGGACATTCAGTACTTC
CASSTTPGDIQYF
>-|TRBV5-1|TRBJ1-3|-
TGCGCCAGCAGCTTGTCAGGCCCTGGAAACACCATATATTTT
CASSLSGPGNTIYF
>-|TRBV28|TRBJ2-7|TRBD1
TGTGCCAGCAGTTTATCCCTATCGGGGTTAAGGGACAGGGCAAACGAGCAGTACTTC
CASSLSLSGLRDRANEQYF
>-|TRBV27|TRBJ2-5|-
TGTGCCAGCAGTTTGTATCCCGGCGGGACCCAGTACTTC
CASSLYPGGTQYF
>-|TRBV7-2|TRBJ1-4|-
TGTGCCAGCAGCTTATATGGTTTAGGCAGGGGAAATGAAAAACTGTTTTTT
CASSLYGLGRGNEKLFF
>-|TRBV3-1/TRBV3-2|TRBJ2-1|-
TGTGCCAGCAGTCGGGCGGGTGAGCAGTTCTTC
CASSRAGEQFF
>-|TRBV4-2|TRBJ1-4|-
TGTGCCAGCAGCCAAAGGGAGTCAACTAATGAAAAACTGTTTTTT
CASSQRESTNEKLFF
>once|TRBV7-2|TRBJ2-3|TRBD2
TGTGCCAGCAGCTTACGGGGCCTAGCGGGAGGTCCTAGCACAGATACGCAGTATTTT
CASSLRGLAGGPSTDTQYF
>-|TRBV6-5|TRBJ2-7|-
TGTGCCAGCAGCAAACCGGGAAGATCCTCCTACGAGCAGTACTTC
CASSKPGRSSYEQYF
>-|TRBV9|TRBJ2-7|-
TGTGCCAGCAGCGTCAAGCCCGATGCAGCCTACGAGCAGTACTTC
CASSVKPDAAYEQYF